This TCR beta chain was observed in a study of shared clonotypes between healthy human individuals. Profiling relied on immunoSEQ multiplex PCR, and the TCRdb table lists in-frame clones only, not all of them. The sample consists of about 92,000 clones, roughly 45% of them appearing once. Source material: PBMCs. The receptor was derived from a woman aged 40 to 50 in good health. Some clones in this sample may be carry-over from other donors' samples.

The chain's CDR3 is CASSQEGTSGRYEQYF. In nucleotides, the CDR3 is TGCGCCAGCAGCCAAGAGGGGACTAGCGGGAGGTACGAGCAGTACTTC. V usage is TRBV4-3 and J usage is TRBJ2-7; 15 bases are a match to TRBD2. The CDR3 length is 16 residues. Germline V gene data show CDR1 as LGHNA and CDR2 as YSLEER. Losses at the gene ends were 0 bases for V and 4 bases for J; bases not matched to a gene: 1.